These 2 T cell receptor beta chains were all obtained from the same sample, sequenced in a study of graft-versus-host responses after intestinal transplantation. This table comes from immunoSEQ multiplex PCR, and its TCRdb copy is limited to in-frame clones, with some not included. The data show approximately 12,000 clones, over 90% seen once. The sample was PBMCs, taken around 3.5 months after intestinal transplant. All receptors come from a human patient who received an intestinal transplant, so some T cells may come from the graft donor.

V is TRBV27 and J is TRBJ1-4; perhaps TRBD1 as D (6 bases). This CDR3 is 14 amino acids long. V was shortened by 7 bases and J by 5 bases, with 14 bases between the two germline ends. Germline loops: CDR1 MNHEY, CDR2 SMNVEV (reference sequence). The CDR3 protein is CASKGGGSNEKLFF. CDR3 bases: TGTGCCAGCAAGGGGGGTGGTTCGAATGAAAAACTGTTTTTT.

The chain recombines TRBV27 with TRBJ2-2, with D hard to call. Germline V gene data show CDR1 as MNHEY and CDR2 as SMNVEV (reference sequence). V was trimmed by 3 bases and J by 2 bases, leaving 10 bases between them. The CDR3 spans 15 residues. CDR3 loop: CASSFRQINTGELFF. CDR3 DNA: TGTGCCAGCAGTTTCCGACAAATCAACACCGGGGAGCTGTTTTTT.